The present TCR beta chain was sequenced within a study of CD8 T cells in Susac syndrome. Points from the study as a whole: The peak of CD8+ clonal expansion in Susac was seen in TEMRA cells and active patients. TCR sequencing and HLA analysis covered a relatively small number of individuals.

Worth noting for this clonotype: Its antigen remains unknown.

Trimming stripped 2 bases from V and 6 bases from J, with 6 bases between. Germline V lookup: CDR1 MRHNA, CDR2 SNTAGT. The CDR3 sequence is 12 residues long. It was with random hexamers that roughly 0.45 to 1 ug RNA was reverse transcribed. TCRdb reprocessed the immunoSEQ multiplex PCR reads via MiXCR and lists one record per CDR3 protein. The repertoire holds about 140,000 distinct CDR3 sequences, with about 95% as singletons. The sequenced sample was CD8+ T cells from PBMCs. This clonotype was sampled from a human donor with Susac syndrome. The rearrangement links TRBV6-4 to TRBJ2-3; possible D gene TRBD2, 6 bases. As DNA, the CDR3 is TGTGCCAGCAGTGACGGAGGGGATACGCAGTATTTT. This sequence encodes CASSDGGDTQYF.